This entry features one T cell receptor (beta chain) sequence. What it recognizes is unknown. The sample comes from a study of CD8 T cells in Susac syndrome. TEMRA cells underwent FACS enrichment and CD8+ and CD4+ T cells underwent negative isolation. Regarding the study as a whole: The study recognized that its TCR sequencing and HLA analysis covered a relatively small number of individuals.

Random hexamers were used to reverse transcribe the RNA input (roughly 0.5 to 1 ug). Amplification of TCR beta CDR3 spanned 54 Vbeta and 13 Jbeta via immunoSEQ multiplex PCR. Via MiXCR, TCRdb re-called the immunoSEQ multiplex PCR reads, giving one row per CDR3 protein. The sample lists approximately 150,000 distinct CDR3 sequences, approximately 93% seen once, with under 0.095% in the top ten. CDR1 is SNHLY and CDR2 is FYNNEI in the germline V gene. J was trimmed by 0 bases and V by 1 base; bases with no gene match: 3. The CDR3 spans 15 residues. Sequenced: CD4+ T cells from PBMCs. This TCR derives from a human donor in good health. This sequence joins TRBV2 and TRBJ2-7; 7 bases match TRBD1. The CDR3 loop reads CASSEGGQYSYEQYF. The CDR3 nucleotides read TGTGCCAGCAGTGAAGGGGGACAGTACTCCTACGAGCAGTACTTC.